Listed below are T cell receptor beta chains from one sample, sequenced in a study of blood T cell repertoires in COVID-19. Only in-frame clones appear in the TCRdb table, and some are missing; sequencing was by immunoSEQ multiplex PCR. The sample has around 13,000 clones; approximately 85% are singletons. The sequenced sample consisted of peripheral blood. These receptors were obtained from a human donor in a cohort sampled during active COVID-19. CDR3s include the opening cysteine and the closing phenylalanine or tryptophan. Clone size appears in some rows only: once, few, many, or a class for an expanded clone.

>.|TRBV19
CASSITGWSIEQYF
>.|TRBV29-1
CSGGQVAETQYF
>.|TRBV5-5
CASSRGYKDTQYF
>.|TRBV12-3/TRBV12-4
CASSPGWEQYF
>.|TRBV6-6
CASSSRGLAGLREYF
>.|TRBV28
CASSLSKELYNEQFF
>.|TRBV28
CASRTGSPYEQYF
>.|TRBV5-1
CASSSGRTYNEQFF
>.|TRBV18
CASSPDRYTEAFF
>.|TRBV7-9
CASGAGRAYYNEQFF
>.|TRBV7-9
CASSRGGGGRPTYF
>.|TRBV3-1/TRBV3-2
CASSLAGAAYEQYF
>.|TRBV11-2
CASSQTPAGGNTGELFF
>once|TRBV2
CASSEVVLAGQGSYEQYF
>.|TRBV3-1/TRBV3-2
CASSPPSRLTYYGYTF
>.|TRBV30
CALGGGTLINEQFF
>once|TRBV5-1
CASSLWTSGDGEQYF
>.|TRBV7-2
CASSKHTPGQGPSGNTIYF
>.|TRBV5-1
CASMAGGPYGYTF
>.|TRBV14
CASSQGGAGGRETQYF
>.|TRBV30
CAWSATNRVQTEAFF
>few|TRBV7-8
CASTPGEETQYF
>.|TRBV2
CASRFSTEAFF
>.|TRBV10-3
CAISVGLAGVEQYF
>.|TRBV19
CASSPRTGANNEQFF
>.|TRBV28
CASSLLWQGGAEAFF
>.|TRBV30
CAWSELGLIDTQYF
>.|TRBV3-1/TRBV3-2
CASSLGGGSGIDEQYF
>.|TRBV7-2
CASSLRAGSIPETQYF
>.|TRBV7-2
CASSVVGGLASPSTDTQYF
>.|TRBV9
CASSVTSKGVASGANVLTF
>.|TRBV18
CASSGVDEQYF
>once|TRBV7-2
CASSTQTGGRYEQYF
>.|TRBV12-5
CASGFGVNSATYNEQFF
>.|TRBV9
CASSVGSDEQYF
>once|TRBV5-5
CASSSDREGRTQYF
>.|TRBV4-1
CASSQAWTDYNEQFF
>.|TRBV3-1/TRBV3-2
CASSQTVINSYEQYF
>.|TRBV30
CAWNRGQGLYEQYF
>.|TRBV7-3
CASSLGTVKPGELFF
>.|TRBV19
CASRAQDRGLNEQFF
>.|TRBV5-1
CASSLTGLALSTDTQYF